This T cell receptor (beta chain) was captured by sequencing in a study of T cells in Graves' hyperthyroidism and ophthalmopathy. This CDR3 contains 15 residues. Germline V gives CDR1 ENHRY, CDR2 SYGVKD. The ends were cut back, 3 bases at V and 2 bases at J, with 11 bases in the middle. Broader study findings: Ophthalmopathy and stable hyperthyroidism were separated by a 13 V-J model. Expanded thyroid clonotypes (above 0.001) were mostly also found in blood. The model forecast ophthalmopathy, anticipating it by a median roughly 6.5 months before onset.

RNA transcripts provided the source from which TCR beta CDR3 regions were amplified. HTBI primers were the set used in a first-round RT-PCR of the TCR CDR3. Using its own MiXCR run on the multiplex PCR reads, TCRdb lists one record per CDR3 protein. The table lists about 510,000 distinct CDR3 sequences, 40% to 50% of them singletons. Clinical symptoms, serum thyroxine, TRAb, thyroid ultrasound and orbital computed tomography informed diagnoses. On this clonotype: Antigen specificity is unknown.

Sequencing was done on a sample of peripheral blood or thyroid tissue (not recorded which). This TCR was sampled from an adult woman with Graves' disease, either hyperthyroidism or ophthalmopathy (not recorded which). The chain combines TRBV10-3 with TRBJ1-3; a possible D gene is TRBD1 (6 bases). The CDR3 region has the DNA TGTGCCATCAGTGACGTAAAGGGGGCTGGAAACACCATATATTTT. It codes for CAISDVKGAGNTIYF.